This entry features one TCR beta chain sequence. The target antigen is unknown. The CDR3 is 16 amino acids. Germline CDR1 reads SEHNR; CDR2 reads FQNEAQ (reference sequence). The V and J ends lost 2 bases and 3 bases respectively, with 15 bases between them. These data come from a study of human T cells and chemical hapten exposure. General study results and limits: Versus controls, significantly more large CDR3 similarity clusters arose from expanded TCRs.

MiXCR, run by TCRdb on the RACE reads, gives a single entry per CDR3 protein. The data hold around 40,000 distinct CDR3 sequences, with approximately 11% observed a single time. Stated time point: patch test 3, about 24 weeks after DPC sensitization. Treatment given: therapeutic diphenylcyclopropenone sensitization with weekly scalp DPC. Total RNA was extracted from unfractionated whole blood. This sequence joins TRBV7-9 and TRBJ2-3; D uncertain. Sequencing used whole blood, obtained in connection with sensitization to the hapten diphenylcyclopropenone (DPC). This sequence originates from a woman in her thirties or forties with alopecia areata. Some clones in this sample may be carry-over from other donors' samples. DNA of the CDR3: TGTGCCAGCAGCTTAAACTCGAACATCGGGACAGATACGCAGTATTTT. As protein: CASSLNSNIGTDTQYF.